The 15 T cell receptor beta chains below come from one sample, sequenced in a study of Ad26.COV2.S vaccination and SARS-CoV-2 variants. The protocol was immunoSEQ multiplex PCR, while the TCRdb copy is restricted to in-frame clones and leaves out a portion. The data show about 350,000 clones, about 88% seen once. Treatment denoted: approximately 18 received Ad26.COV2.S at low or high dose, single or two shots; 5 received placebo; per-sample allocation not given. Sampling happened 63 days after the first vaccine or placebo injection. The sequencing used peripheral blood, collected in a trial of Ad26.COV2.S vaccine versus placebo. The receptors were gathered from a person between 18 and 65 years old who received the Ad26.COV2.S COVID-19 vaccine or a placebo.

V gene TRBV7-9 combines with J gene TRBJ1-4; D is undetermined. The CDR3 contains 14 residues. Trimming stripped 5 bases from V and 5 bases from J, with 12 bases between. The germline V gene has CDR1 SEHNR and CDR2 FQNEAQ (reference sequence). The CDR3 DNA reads TGTGCCAGCAGCACCCGGACCGACAATGAAAAACTGTTTTTT. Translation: CASSTRTDNEKLFF.

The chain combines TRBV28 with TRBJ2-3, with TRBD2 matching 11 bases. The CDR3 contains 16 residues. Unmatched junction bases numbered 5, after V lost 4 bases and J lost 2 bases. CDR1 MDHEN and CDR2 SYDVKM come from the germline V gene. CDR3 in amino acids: CASSSRLAGFTDTQYF. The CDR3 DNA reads TGTGCCAGCAGTTCACGACTAGCGGGATTCACAGATACGCAGTATTTT.

CDR3 bases: TGTGCCAGTAGTATAGGGTTGTTTCGGACAGGGGGTCCCTACAATGAGCAGTTCTTC. This translates into CASSIGLFRTGGPYNEQFF. This chain links TRBV19 with TRBJ2-1, with 10 nucleotides matching TRBD1. Germline V gene lookup returns CDR1 LNHDA and CDR2 SQIVND (reference sequence). J lost 2 bases, V lost 1 base, and 11 bases had no gene match. The CDR3 contains 19 residues.

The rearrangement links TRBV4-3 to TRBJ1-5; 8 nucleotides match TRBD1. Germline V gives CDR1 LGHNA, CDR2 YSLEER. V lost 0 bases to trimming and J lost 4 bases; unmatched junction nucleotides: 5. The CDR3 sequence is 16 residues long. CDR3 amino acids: CASSQDAGGVNQPQHF. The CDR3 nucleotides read TGCGCCAGCAGCCAAGACGCAGGGGGCGTTAATCAGCCCCAGCATTTT.

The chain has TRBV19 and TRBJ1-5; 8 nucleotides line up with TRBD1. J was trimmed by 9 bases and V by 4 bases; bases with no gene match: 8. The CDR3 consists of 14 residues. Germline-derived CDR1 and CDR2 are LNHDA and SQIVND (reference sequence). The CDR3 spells CASSTGTGDRPQHF. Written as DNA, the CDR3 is TGTGCCAGTAGTACCGGGACAGGAGATCGGCCCCAGCATTTT.

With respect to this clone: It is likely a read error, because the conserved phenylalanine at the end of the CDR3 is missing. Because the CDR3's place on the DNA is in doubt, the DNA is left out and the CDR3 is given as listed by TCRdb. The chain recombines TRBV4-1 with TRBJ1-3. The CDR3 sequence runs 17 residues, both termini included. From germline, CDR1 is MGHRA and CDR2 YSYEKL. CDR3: CASSQLGGREGVYWVSI.

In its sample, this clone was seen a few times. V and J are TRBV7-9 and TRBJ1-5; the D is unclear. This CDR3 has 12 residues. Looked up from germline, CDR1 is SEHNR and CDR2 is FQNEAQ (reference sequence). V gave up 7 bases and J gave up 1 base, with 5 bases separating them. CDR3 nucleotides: TGTGCCAGCACGGACAGCAATCAGCCCCAGCATTTT. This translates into CASTDSNQPQHF.

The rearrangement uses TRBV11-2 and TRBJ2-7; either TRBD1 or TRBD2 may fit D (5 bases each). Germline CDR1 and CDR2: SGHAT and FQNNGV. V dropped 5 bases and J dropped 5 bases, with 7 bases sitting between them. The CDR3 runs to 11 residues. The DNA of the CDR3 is TGTGCCAGCAGCCGGGGCCACGAGCAGTACTTC. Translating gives CASSRGHEQYF.

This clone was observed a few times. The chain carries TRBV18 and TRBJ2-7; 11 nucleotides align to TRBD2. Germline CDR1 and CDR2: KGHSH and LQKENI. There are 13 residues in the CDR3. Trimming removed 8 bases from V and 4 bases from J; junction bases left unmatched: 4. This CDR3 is CASQGLAEYEQYF. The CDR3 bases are TGTGCCAGCCAGGGACTAGCGGAATACGAGCAGTACTTC.

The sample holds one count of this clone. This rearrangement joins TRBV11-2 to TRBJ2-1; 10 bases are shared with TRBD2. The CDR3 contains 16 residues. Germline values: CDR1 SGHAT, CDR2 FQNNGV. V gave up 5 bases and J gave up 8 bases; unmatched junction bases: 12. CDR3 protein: CASSVLAGGREDEQFF. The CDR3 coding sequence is TGTGCCAGCAGCGTATTAGCGGGGGGCAGAGAGGATGAGCAGTTCTTC.

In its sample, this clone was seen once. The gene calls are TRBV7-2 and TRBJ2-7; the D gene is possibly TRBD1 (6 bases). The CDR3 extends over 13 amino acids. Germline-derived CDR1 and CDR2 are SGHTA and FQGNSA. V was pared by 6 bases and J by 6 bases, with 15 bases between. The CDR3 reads CASRPTGSTEQYF. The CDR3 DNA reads TGTGCCAGCAGGCCAACAGGGAGTACCGAGCAGTACTTC.

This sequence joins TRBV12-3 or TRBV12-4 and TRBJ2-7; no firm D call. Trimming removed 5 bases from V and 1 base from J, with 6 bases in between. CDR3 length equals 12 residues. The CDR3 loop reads CASSIGSYEQYF. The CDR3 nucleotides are TGTGCCAGCAGTATCGGGTCCTACGAGCAGTACTTC.

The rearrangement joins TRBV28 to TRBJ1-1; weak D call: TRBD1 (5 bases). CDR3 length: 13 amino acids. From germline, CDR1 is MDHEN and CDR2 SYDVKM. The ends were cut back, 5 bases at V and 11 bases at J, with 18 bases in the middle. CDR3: CASSLLGGWWAFF. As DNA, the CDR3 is TGTGCCAGCAGTCTTCTTGGGGGGTGGTGGGCTTTCTTT.

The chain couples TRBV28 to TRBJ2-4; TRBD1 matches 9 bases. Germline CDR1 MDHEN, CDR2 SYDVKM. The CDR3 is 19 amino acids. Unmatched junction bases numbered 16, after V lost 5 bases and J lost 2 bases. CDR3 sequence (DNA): TGTGCCAGCAGTGTTTTCACTATCCGGGACAGGGTTTCCAAAAACATTCAGTACTTC. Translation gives CASSVFTIRDRVSKNIQYF. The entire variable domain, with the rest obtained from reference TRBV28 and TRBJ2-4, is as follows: DVKVTQSSRYLVKRTGEKVFLECVQDMDHENMFWYRQDPGLGLRLIYFSYDVKMKEKGDIPEGYSVSREKKERFSLILESASTNQTSMYLCASSVFTIRDRVSKNIQYFGAGTRLSVL.

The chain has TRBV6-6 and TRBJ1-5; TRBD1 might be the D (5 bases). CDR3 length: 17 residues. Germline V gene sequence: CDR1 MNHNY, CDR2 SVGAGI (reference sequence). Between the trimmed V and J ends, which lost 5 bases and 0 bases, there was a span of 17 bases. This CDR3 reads CASSPYPGPLSNQPQHF. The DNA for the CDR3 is TGTGCCAGCAGTCCTTATCCGGGACCCCTTAGCAATCAGCCCCAGCATTTT.